This T cell receptor beta chain was sequenced during a study of blood T cell repertoires in COVID-19. Study-level information: COVID-19 samples from acute and convalescent phases originated in the United States, Italy and Spain. T cells, B-cell-depleted T cells, or PBMCs provided the cDNA or gDNA that served as material.

The method was immunoSEQ multiplex PCR; TCRdb's version includes in-frame clones alone and lacks a portion of them. Of about 130,000 clones detected, around three quarters appear once; the ten largest clones hold 10% to 11%. From germline, CDR1 is LNHDA and CDR2 SQIVND (reference sequence). Trimming took 9 bases from V and 5 from J; bases not matched to a gene: 10. CDR3 length equals 14 residues. This sequence originates from a human donor in a cohort sampled during active COVID-19. The sample comprised peripheral blood. This chain uses TRBV19 with TRBJ1-5; 7 bases align to TRBD1. DNA for the CDR3: TGTGCCAGACCTTGGACAGGATGGGATCAGCCCCAGCATTTT. It translates to CARPWTGWDQPQHF.